These 16 T cell receptor beta chains were sequenced from one sample in a study of blood T cell repertoires in COVID-19. This table comes from immunoSEQ multiplex PCR, and its TCRdb copy is limited to in-frame clones, with some not included. This sample has roughly 150,000 clones; approximately 80% occur once, and the top ten carry approximately 5.3%. Material for sequencing was PBMCs or T cells enriched from blood (not recorded which). These receptors all stem from a man in his sixties or seventies who had been exposed to COVID-19.

The chain joins TRBV5-4 to TRBJ2-6; D is perhaps TRBD2 (6 bases). The CDR3 covers 17 residues. V lost 4 bases and J 0 bases, leaving 14 bases between the germline ends. CDR1 is SGHNT and CDR2 is YYREEE in the germline V gene (reference sequence). CDR3 nucleotide sequence: TGTGCCAGCAGCCCTTCGGGACTCAACTCTGGGGCCAACGTCCTGACTTTC. It is translated as CASSPSGLNSGANVLTF. The variable domain in full, with the rest retrieved from reference TRBV5-4 and TRBJ2-6, is ETGVTQSPTHLIKTRGQQVTLRCSSQSGHNTVSWYQQALGQGPQFIFQYYREEENGRGNFPPRFSGLQFPNYSSELNVNALELDDSALYLCASSPSGLNSGANVLTFGAGSRLTVL.

This clone was seen a single time. The genes are TRBV15 and TRBJ2-4; D is unclear. Germline V CDR1 and CDR2: LNHNV, YYDKDF (reference sequence). Trimming took 3 bases from V and 2 from J, leaving 5 bases between them. This CDR3 is 13 amino acids long. CDR3 region: CATSSQSKNIQYF. The CDR3 DNA sequence: TGTGCCACCAGCAGTCAGTCCAAAAACATTCAGTACTTC.

J is TRBJ2-3 and V is TRBV18, with a tentative D call TRBD2 (6 bases). The ends were cut back, 3 bases at V and 11 bases at J, with 12 bases in the middle. The germline V gene encodes CDR1 KGHSH and CDR2 LQKENI. The CDR3 runs to 12 residues. CDR3 sequence (DNA): TGTGCCAGCTCACCGGGCCGGGAGAGGCAGTATTTT. It translates to CASSPGRERQYF.

As DNA, the CDR3 is TGTGCCAGCAGTAGGCCGACTCATAATTCACCCCTCCACTTT. Translation: CASSRPTHNSPLHF. V and J are TRBV28 and TRBJ1-6; D remains unclear. The germline V gene has CDR1 MDHEN and CDR2 SYDVKM. V lost 5 bases, J lost 5 bases, and 10 bases lay in between. This CDR3 has 14 residues.

The rearrangement joins TRBV10-1 to TRBJ2-3; TRBD1 aligns across 9 bases. Germline CDR1 reads WNHNN; CDR2 reads SYGVQD (reference sequence). The CDR3 is 14 amino acids. The V and J ends lost 10 bases and 5 bases, in that order; junction bases with no gene match: 10. The CDR3 bases are TGCGCCACAAAGGCACAGGGGGCGGAAGATACGCAGTATTTT. It specifies CATKAQGAEDTQYF.

This chain connects TRBV18 to TRBJ2-7; 8 nucleotides line up with TRBD2. CDR1 is KGHSH, CDR2 LQKENI, per germline. The CDR3 spans 14 residues. V was clipped by 3 bases and J by 0 bases; unmatched bases: 1. The CDR3 region is CASSPGTSSYEQYF. The CDR3 nucleotides are TGTGCCAGCTCACCTGGGACTAGCTCCTACGAGCAGTACTTC.

The chain employs TRBV28 and TRBJ1-4; 7 nucleotides match TRBD1. J gave up 4 bases and V 6 bases, and 8 bases lay outside the gene matches. The CDR3 sequence is 15 residues long. The germline V gene has CDR1 MDHEN and CDR2 SYDVKM. Here the CDR3 reads CASRPLGQFNEKLFF. As DNA, the CDR3 is TGTGCCAGCAGACCCCTGGGACAGTTTAATGAAAAACTGTTTTTT.

This clone was seen more than once but under ten times. The V gene is TRBV3-1 (or the pseudogene TRBV3-2), the J gene TRBJ2-2; D not resolved. V lost 1 base and J lost 5, with 20 bases in between. This CDR3 has 18 amino acids. The germline V gene has CDR1 LGHDT and CDR2 YNNKEL (reference sequence). This CDR3 is CASSQVSVARRRTGELFF. In nucleotides, the CDR3 is TGTGCCAGCAGCCAAGTTTCAGTGGCGAGACGGCGGACCGGGGAGCTGTTTTTT.

The chain links TRBV6-5 to TRBJ2-7; 9 bases fit TRBD1. Germline V lookup: CDR1 MNHEY, CDR2 SVGAGI. This CDR3 has 15 amino acids. The ends lost 6 bases at V and 3 bases at J; junction bases unmatched: 9. The CDR3 nucleotides read TGTGCCAGCAGCCGACAACAGGGGGCTAACTACGAGCAGTACTTC. Translating it yields CASSRQQGANYEQYF.

The CDR3 nucleotides are TGTGCCAGCAGCATAGACAGGAGAGCTCAGCCCCAGCATTTT. Protein sequence: CASSIDRRAQPQHF. The chain joins TRBV7-3 to TRBJ1-5; a weak D match, TRBD1 (6 bases). The germline V gene encodes CDR1 SGHTA and CDR2 FQGTGA. Trimming shortened V by 5 bases and J by 6 bases, and 14 bases separated the two germline ends. This CDR3 is built from 14 residues.

The chain is built from TRBV11-3 and TRBJ2-3, with D unresolved. This CDR3 contains 12 residues. Germline values: CDR1 SGHNT, CDR2 YENEEA. Trimming removed 1 base from V and 8 bases from J, with 7 bases in between. CDR3 in DNA: TGTGCCAGCAGCTTAGTCCCTGTTACGCAGTATTTT. Protein sequence: CASSLVPVTQYF.

This clone was seen many times. The V and J genes are TRBV25-1 and TRBJ1-1; D is perhaps TRBD1 (5 bases). Germline V gives CDR1 MGHDK, CDR2 SYGVNS. This CDR3 spans 12 amino acids. Trimming removed 5 bases from V and 1 base from J, with 5 bases in between. CDR3 DNA: TGTGCCAGCAGTAGGGGGAACACTGAAGCTTTCTTT. Translating gives CASSRGNTEAFF.

This chain uses TRBV19 with TRBJ1-2; D is unresolved. Trimming cost V 4 bases and J 4 bases, with 7 bases left between them. This CDR3 spans 12 amino acids. In germline, CDR1 is LNHDA, CDR2 SQIVND (reference sequence). This chain's CDR3 is CASSNQVYGYTF. The CDR3 DNA follows: TGTGCCAGTAGTAACCAGGTCTATGGCTACACCTTC.

V gene TRBV25-1 combines with J gene TRBJ2-5, with D possibly TRBD2 on 5 matching bases. V lost 6 bases and J lost 5, with 19 bases in between. CDR3 length equals 15 residues. The germline CDR1 and CDR2 sequences are MGHDK and SYGVNS. CDR3 region: CASSPFITGMETQYF. CDR3 DNA sequence: TGTGCCAGCAGCCCCTTTATAACGGGGATGGAGACCCAGTACTTC.

The rearrangement links TRBV28 to TRBJ1-5; TRBD1 agrees at 8 bases. The CDR3 has 15 amino acids. CDR1 and CDR2 from the germline V gene are MDHEN and SYDVKM. The V and J ends lost 7 bases and 2 bases, in that order; junction bases with no gene match: 7. The DNA for the CDR3 is TGTGCCAGCAAAATGGGGGGACAGGGCAATCAGCCCCAGCATTTT. Amino acid sequence: CASKMGGQGNQPQHF.

This clone was recorded once. The chain uses TRBV6-2 or TRBV6-3 and TRBJ1-2; D remains unclear. This CDR3 has 16 residues. Germline V CDR1 and CDR2: MNHEY, SVGEGT. V was pared by 6 bases and J by 6 bases, with 23 bases between. CDR3 bases: TGTGCCAGCAGCCAATGGTTGTCCCGGGGAGAGAATGGCTACACCTTC. Its translation is CASSQWLSRGENGYTF.